A selection of T cell receptor beta chains follows, all from one sample in a study of cytomegalovirus exposure and HLA in healthy donors. Profiled with immunoSEQ multiplex PCR; TCRdb holds only in-frame clones, not every one. The data contain 150,000 to 200,000 clones, 65% to 85% of them singletons. The sequenced sample consisted of PBMCs. Receptor source: a man aged 35 to 55 in good health and CMV-seropositive. The CDR3 runs from the conserved cysteine through the conserved F or W. A D gene is named only where the DNA matches it firmly. Only some rows state a clone size, as once, few, many or a class for expanded clones.

>TRBJ2-7|.|TRBD2|TRBV5-1
CASSLDGTSGGEQYF
TGCGCCAGCAGCTTGGATGGGACTAGCGGGGGGGAGCAGTACTTC
>TRBJ2-1|once|TRBD2|TRBV11-2
CASTRSLGLAGADQFF
TGTGCCAGCACCCGGAGCTTGGGACTAGCGGGAGCGGATCAGTTCTTC
>TRBJ2-1|.|TRBD2|TRBV15
CATSRGASGTYNEQFF
TGTGCCACCAGCAGAGGGGCTAGCGGCACCTACAATGAGCAGTTCTTC
>TRBJ2-3|few|TRBD2|TRBV5-4
CASSLEAGWREQDTQYF
TGTGCCAGCAGCTTGGAGGCAGGGTGGCGGGAGCAAGATACGCAGTATTTT
>TRBJ2-3|.|TRBD2|TRBV27
CASSLSEGGLAGVHTDTQYF
TGTGCCAGCAGTTTATCGGAGGGGGGACTAGCGGGAGTCCACACAGATACGCAGTATTTT
>TRBJ2-5|.|TRBD1|TRBV2
CASNPTGGGTQYF
TGTGCCAGCAACCCGACAGGGGGAGGGACCCAGTACTTC
>TRBJ1-1|.|.|TRBV19
CASSIGGQNTEAFF
TGTGCCAGTAGTATAGGTGGGCAAAACACTGAAGCTTTCTTT
>TRBJ2-1|.|.|TRBV4-3
CASSQGSVGGEQFF
TGCGCCAGCAGCCAAGGGAGCGTCGGGGGTGAGCAGTTCTTC
>TRBJ1-2|.|TRBD1|TRBV19
CASIDRGEANYGYTF
TGTGCCAGTATTGACAGGGGCGAAGCTAACTATGGCTACACCTTC
>TRBJ2-7|once|.|TRBV7-2
CASSMVVREQYF
TGTGCCAGCAGCATGGTTGTACGGGAGCAGTACTTC
>TRBJ2-7|.|.|TRBV15
CATSRGGGEYEQYF
TGTGCCACCAGCAGGGGAGGAGGAGAGTACGAGCAGTACTTC
>TRBJ1-2|once|.|TRBV10-3
CAISDTDRLSGYTF
TGTGCCATCAGTGATACCGACAGACTGAGTGGCTACACCTTC
>TRBJ2-7|.|.|TRBV6-1
CASSAGSTGNYEQYF
TGTGCCAGCAGTGCCGGATCGACGGGGAACTACGAGCAGTACTTC
>TRBJ2-3|.|TRBD1|TRBV5-1
CASSRDRTDTQYF
TGCGCCAGCAGCAGGGACAGAACAGATACGCAGTATTTT
>TRBJ2-5|.|.|TRBV9
CASSVATGETQYF
TGTGCCAGCAGCGTAGCTACGGGGGAGACCCAGTACTTC
>TRBJ2-1|.|TRBD2|TRBV2
CASSESASRGNEQFF
TGTGCCAGCAGTGAATCTGCATCGCGGGGGAATGAGCAGTTCTTC
>TRBJ1-2|.|TRBD1|TRBV4-3
CASSQELAGGGYGYTF
TGCGCCAGCAGCCAAGAACTCGCAGGGGGCGGGTATGGCTACACCTTC
>TRBJ1-1|.|.|TRBV6-5
CASSYRDTILLF
TGTGCCAGCAGCTACCGGGATACTATCTTACTATTT
>TRBJ2-2|.|.|TRBV6-6
CASSPRGGELFF
TGTGCCAGCAGCCCCCGGGGCGGGGAGCTGTTTTTT
>TRBJ1-1|once|TRBD1|TRBV19
CASSRTGVNTEAFF
TGTGCCAGTAGTCGTACAGGGGTGAACACTGAAGCTTTCTTT
>TRBJ2-1|.|.|TRBV11-2
CASSLQNYNEQFF
TGTGCCAGCAGCTTACAGAACTACAATGAGCAGTTCTTC
>TRBJ1-5|.|TRBD1|TRBV18
CASSPGQASNQPQHF
TGTGCCAGCTCACCAGGACAGGCCAGCAATCAGCCCCAGCATTTT
>TRBJ2-4|.|.|TRBV7-9
CASSFMAGLAKNIQYF
TGTGCCAGCAGCTTCATGGCGGGCTTAGCCAAAAACATTCAGTACTTC
>TRBJ1-3|.|.|TRBV7-2
CASSTGFSGNTIYF
TGTGCCAGCAGCACAGGCTTCTCTGGAAACACCATATATTTT
>TRBJ1-3|.|.|TRBV6-5
CASRRNSGNTIYF
TGTGCCAGCAGGCGCAACTCTGGAAACACCATATATTTT
>TRBJ2-3|few|TRBD2|TRBV19
CATRGTSGHTDTQYF
TGTGCCACCCGTGGGACTAGCGGGCACACAGATACGCAGTATTTT
>TRBJ1-6|.|.|TRBV6-1
CASSESGGGNSSPLHF
TGTGCCAGCAGTGAATCGGGGGGAGGTAATAGTTCACCCCTCCACTTT
>TRBJ2-2|.|.|TRBV9
CASSPSATGELFF
TGTGCCAGCAGCCCCAGCGCCACCGGGGAGCTGTTTTTT
>TRBJ1-2|.|TRBD1|TRBV7-9
CASSLDGTGATGYTF
TGTGCCAGCAGCTTAGACGGGACAGGAGCTACAGGCTACACCTTC
>TRBJ2-7|.|TRBD2|TRBV5-1
CASSLELAGLYEQYF
TGCGCCAGCAGCTTGGAACTAGCGGGACTCTACGAGCAGTACTTC
>TRBJ2-1|once|.|TRBV19
CASTAVRSEGAGNEQFF
TGTGCCAGTACGGCTGTGAGAAGCGAGGGAGCAGGCAATGAGCAGTTCTTC
>TRBJ2-7|.|TRBD1|TRBV11-3
CASSPLRQGARYEQYF
TGTGCCAGCAGCCCGCTCAGGCAGGGGGCGAGGTACGAGCAGTACTTC
>TRBJ1-1|.|.|TRBV6-5
CASSYLTASMNTEAFF
TGTGCCAGCAGTTACCTAACAGCTAGCATGAACACTGAAGCTTTCTTT
>TRBJ2-7|.|TRBD1|TRBV11-3
CASSPGDRPYEQYF
TGTGCCAGCAGCCCTGGGGACAGGCCCTACGAGCAGTACTTC
>TRBJ2-4|.|.|TRBV28
CASSLTRQGAKNIQYF
TGTGCCAGCAGTCTCACACGCCAGGGGGCCAAAAACATTCAGTACTTC
>TRBJ1-3|.|TRBD1|TRBV5-1
CASSVDRGNTIYF
TGCGCCAGCAGCGTGGACAGGGGAAACACCATATATTTT
>TRBJ1-3|.|.|TRBV5-4
CASSLDGNTIYF
TGTGCCAGCAGCTTGGACGGGAACACCATATATTTT
>TRBJ1-5|few|TRBD1|TRBV7-8
CASSEDRGEWQPQHF
TGTGCCAGCAGCGAGGACAGGGGTGAGTGGCAGCCCCAGCATTTT
>TRBJ1-2|.|.|TRBV6-1
CASSYPSQATF
TGTGCCAGCAGTTACCCATCACAGGCGACCTTC
>TRBJ1-2|.|.|TRBV6-5
CASTRGAGGNGYTF
TGTGCCAGCACAAGGGGAGCGGGCGGGAATGGCTACACCTTC
>TRBJ2-5|.|.|TRBV14
CASSQDVRETQYF
TGTGCCAGCAGCCAAGATGTCCGGGAGACCCAGTACTTC
>TRBJ2-1|.|.|TRBV29-1
CSATLGTVGFF
TGCAGCGCCACACTGGGGACTGTCGGCTTCTTC
>TRBJ2-7|.|.|TRBV5-4
CASSLSGVDEQYF
TGTGCCAGCAGCTTATCAGGGGTTGACGAGCAGTACTTC
>TRBJ1-5|.|.|TRBV5-1
CASSLEGGGNQPQHF
TGCGCCAGCAGCTTGGAGGGAGGCGGCAATCAGCCCCAGCATTTT
>TRBJ2-3|.|TRBD2|TRBV2
CASSDLLTGGTQYF
TGTGCCAGCAGTGACCTCCTAACCGGGGGGACGCAGTATTTT
>TRBJ1-4|.|TRBD1|TRBV19
CASSPGQGYEKLFF
TGTGCCAGTAGTCCGGGACAGGGATATGAAAAACTGTTTTTT
>TRBJ2-1|.|TRBD2|TRBV4-1
CASSQVLASGYNEQFF
TGCGCCAGCAGCCAAGTTTTGGCTAGCGGTTACAATGAGCAGTTCTTC
>TRBJ2-5|.|TRBD1|TRBV15
CATSRDRGGETQYF
TGTGCCACCAGCAGGGACAGGGGTGGGGAGACCCAGTACTTC
>TRBJ2-7|.|.|TRBV27
CASSLRDTYEQYF
TGTGCCAGCAGTTTACGGGACACCTACGAGCAGTACTTC
>TRBJ1-2|.|TRBD1|TRBV7-3
CASSSQGAVGYTF
TGTGCCAGCAGCTCACAGGGGGCTGTTGGCTACACCTTC
>TRBJ2-3|.|TRBD2|TRBV9
CASSSLAGVTDTQYF
TGTGCCAGCAGCTCCTTAGCGGGAGTGACAGATACGCAGTATTTT